Shown below are 5 T cell receptor beta chains from a single sample sequenced in a study of shared clonotypes between healthy human individuals. Produced via immunoSEQ multiplex PCR; TCRdb's table is partial and in-frame only. The sample includes 150,000 to 200,000 clones, 65% to 80% seen only once; the top ten take 10%. Sequenced sample: memory CD4+ T cells sorted from blood. Subset defined: CD45RA-negative fraction. These receptors originate from a man under 40 in good health.

In the case of this clone: A far larger clone is a single base away, which makes a read error likely. The V gene is TRBV7-2, the J gene TRBJ2-7; no definite D call. The V end lost 5 bases, the J end lost 2 bases, and 7 bases lay between the germline ends. CDR1 and CDR2 (germline): SGHTA, FQGNSA. There are 12 residues in the CDR3. CDR3 in amino acids: CASSPNPYEQYF. For the CDR3, the DNA is TGTGCCAGCAGCCCCAACCCCTACGAGCAGTACTTC.

The rearrangement links TRBV19 to TRBJ2-4; tentative D call: TRBD1 (5 bases). The CDR3 runs to 15 residues. The germline V gene has CDR1 LNHDA and CDR2 SQIVND (reference sequence). The V and J ends lost 5 bases and 3 bases respectively, with 14 bases between them. The CDR3 loop reads CASSSQGRIKNIQYF. The CDR3 DNA sequence: TGTGCCAGTAGTTCCCAGGGAAGAATCAAAAACATTCAGTACTTC.

The chain is built from TRBV4-3 and TRBJ1-4; D unresolved. CDR1 and CDR2 from the germline V gene are LGHNA and YSLEER. The CDR3 runs 14 residues. Between the trimmed V and J ends, which lost 1 base and 4 bases, there was a span of 7 bases. CDR3 nucleotides: TGCGCCAGCAGCCAAGGGGAGGTTAATGAAAAACTGTTTTTT. Amino acid sequence: CASSQGEVNEKLFF.

The genes are TRBV7-8 and TRBJ2-5; 9 bases are shared with TRBD2. Germline values: CDR1 SGHVS, CDR2 FQNEAQ. There are 15 residues in the CDR3. V gave up 1 base and J gave up 3 bases; unmatched junction bases: 3. The CDR3 DNA is TGTGCCAGCAGCTTAGGCCTAGCGGGGAAAGAGACCCAGTACTTC. It specifies CASSLGLAGKETQYF. Full variable domain (rest looked up from reference TRBV7-8 and TRBJ2-5): GAGVSQSPRYKVAKRGQDVALRCDPISGHVSLFWYQQALGQGPEFLTYFQNEAQLDKSGLPSDRFFAERPEGSVSTLKIQRTQQEDSAVYLCASSLGLAGKETQYFGPGTRLLVL.

This clone was observed a handful of times. The rearrangement links TRBV6-5 to TRBJ2-3, with 8 bases matching TRBD1. The CDR3 consists of 15 residues. V shed 2 bases and J 4 bases; nucleotides not matched to a gene: 5. Germline V gene lookup returns CDR1 MNHEY and CDR2 SVGAGI. The CDR3, as DNA: TGTGCCAGCAGTTACGAGCAGGGGGCCCCAGATACGCAGTATTTT. As protein: CASSYEQGAPDTQYF.